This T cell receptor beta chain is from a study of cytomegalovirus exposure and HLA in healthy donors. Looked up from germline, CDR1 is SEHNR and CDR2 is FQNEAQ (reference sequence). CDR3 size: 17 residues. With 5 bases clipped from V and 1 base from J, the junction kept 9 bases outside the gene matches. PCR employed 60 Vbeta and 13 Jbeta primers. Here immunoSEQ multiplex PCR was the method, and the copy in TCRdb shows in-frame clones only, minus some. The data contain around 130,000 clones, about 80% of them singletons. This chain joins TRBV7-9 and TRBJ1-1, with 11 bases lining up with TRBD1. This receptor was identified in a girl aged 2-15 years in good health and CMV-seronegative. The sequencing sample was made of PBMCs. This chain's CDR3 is CASSGRTGGNPNTEAFF. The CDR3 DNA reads TGTGCCAGCAGCGGGCGGACAGGGGGCAACCCGAACACTGAAGCTTTCTTT.